This TCR beta chain was identified in a study of shared clonotypes between healthy human individuals. Notes on the study in general: The represented genetic and exposure-history diversity was limited by the small number of donors. For naive CD4 cells, roughly 5% of clonotypes were shared across a handful of donors. Blood was the only sampled material, and tissue repertoires likely differ.

As to this clone: The antigen is unknown.

Method: immunoSEQ multiplex PCR; TCRdb's copy keeps in-frame clones and lacks some. The sample gives 2 million to 2.5 million clones, less than 95% of which show up once; 0.37% is in the top ten. V lost 1 base and J 2 bases, leaving 14 bases between the germline ends. This CDR3 is built from 17 residues. Germline lookup yields CDR1 LGHNA and CDR2 YNFKEQ. The source is a man aged 18 to 29 in good health. Some clones in this sample may be carry-over from other donors' samples. The rearrangement joins TRBV4-2 to TRBJ2-2; the D gene is possibly TRBD2 (5 bases). Material for sequencing was naive CD4+ T cells from PBMCs. This sample's subset: CD45RA+ positively selected. CDR3 nucleotides: TGTGCCAGCAGCCAAGTGGAGGCCAGGCCTAACACCGGGGAGCTGTTTTTT. As protein: CASSQVEARPNTGELFF.